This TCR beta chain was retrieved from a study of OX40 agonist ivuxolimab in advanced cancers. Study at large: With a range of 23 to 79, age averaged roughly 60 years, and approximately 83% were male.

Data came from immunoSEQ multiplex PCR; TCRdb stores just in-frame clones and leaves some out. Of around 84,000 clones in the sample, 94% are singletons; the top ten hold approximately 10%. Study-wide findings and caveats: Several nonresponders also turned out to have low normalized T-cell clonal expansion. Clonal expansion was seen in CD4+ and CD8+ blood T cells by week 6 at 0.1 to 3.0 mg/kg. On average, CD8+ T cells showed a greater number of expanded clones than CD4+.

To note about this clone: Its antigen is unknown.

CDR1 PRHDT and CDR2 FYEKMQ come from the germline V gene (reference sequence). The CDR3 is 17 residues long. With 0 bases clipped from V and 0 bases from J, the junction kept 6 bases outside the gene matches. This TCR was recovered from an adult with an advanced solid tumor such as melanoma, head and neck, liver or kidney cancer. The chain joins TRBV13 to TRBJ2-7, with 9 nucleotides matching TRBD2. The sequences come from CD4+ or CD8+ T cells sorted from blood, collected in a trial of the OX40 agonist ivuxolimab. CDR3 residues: CASSLGGLAGSSYEQYF. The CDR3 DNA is TGTGCCAGCAGCTTAGGCGGTCTAGCGGGGAGCTCCTACGAGCAGTACTTC.